This T cell receptor beta chain was obtained from a study of blood T cells in healthy people across ages. PCR was performed a second time for about 6 to 12 cycles using a sample-barcoded 5' primer and a J-beta primer mix. Every cDNA molecule bore a tag from a template-switch adaptor containing 12 random nucleotides. Each CDR3 protein gets one entry after TCRdb re-called the 5' RACE reads with MiXCR. This sample has 800,000 to 1,000,000 distinct CDR3 sequences, with 40% to 60% found just once. Ranging in age from roughly 6 to 100, the donors were healthy Caucasian individuals from Russia. This clonotype was picked up a small number of times. Per the germline V gene, CDR1 is MNHEY and CDR2 is SVGEGT. The CDR3 is made up of 15 amino acids. With V trimmed by 1 base and J by 3 bases, 5 bases remained unmatched.

What was sequenced was blood. The gene calls are TRBV6-2 or TRBV6-3 and TRBJ2-7; TRBD1 matches 8 bases. This clonotype was sampled from a man younger than 40 in good health. CDR3 DNA: TGTGCCAGCAGTTACTGGCAGGGGGCATTCTACGAGCAGTACTTC. Translation gives CASSYWQGAFYEQYF.